The 17 T cell receptor beta chains below were found in one sample sequenced in a study of blood T cell repertoires in COVID-19. Only in-frame clones appear in the TCRdb table, and some are missing; sequencing was by immunoSEQ multiplex PCR. The table lists some 190,000 clones, 70% to 90% of them singletons. Sequences were obtained from peripheral blood. These receptors all come from a man aged 55-75 years with acute or convalescent COVID-19.

V usage is TRBV11-2 and J usage is TRBJ2-1; 15 nucleotides align to TRBD2. With V trimmed by 5 bases and J by 1 base, 6 bases remained unmatched. CDR1 is SGHAT and CDR2 is FQNNGV in the germline V gene. The CDR3 is 18 amino acids. In nucleotides, the CDR3 is TGTGCCAGCAGCCTAGGGACTAGCGGGAGGTTTTCCTACAATGAGCAGTTCTTC. Translating gives CASSLGTSGRFSYNEQFF.

The chain joins TRBV28 to TRBJ2-7, with 7 bases identical to TRBD1. Trimming cost V 5 bases and J 4 bases; bases outside gene matches: 11. In germline, CDR1 is MDHEN, CDR2 SYDVKM. This CDR3 region has 15 residues. As DNA, the CDR3 is TGTGCCAGCAGTGCCGGGACCAGGGGGAAGTACGAGCAGTACTTC. Its translation: CASSAGTRGKYEQYF.

This clone appeared a single time. The chain is built from TRBV19 and TRBJ1-5, with D possibly being TRBD1 (5 bases). V shed 1 base and J shed 2 bases, with 18 bases lying between them. In germline, CDR1 is LNHDA, CDR2 SQIVND (reference sequence). The CDR3 loop spans 18 amino acids. CDR3 nucleotide sequence: TGTGCCAGTAGTATAGTTGTAAGGGGAGGGTTAGGCAATCAGCCCCAGCATTTT. This translates into CASSIVVRGGLGNQPQHF.

Details on this clone: The junction differs from germline at one of its ends, possibly a read error. The CDR3 sequence is CASSQVRTSGLMSSYNGQFF. The CDR3 DNA reads as TGTGCCAGCAGCCAAGTTAGAACTAGCGGCTTAATGAGCTCCTACAATGGGCAGTTCTTC. This chain connects TRBV14 to TRBJ2-1, with 8 bases aligning to TRBD2. CDR3 size: 20 residues. Germline V lookup: CDR1 SGHDN, CDR2 FVKESK.

The rearrangement uses TRBV7-2 and TRBJ1-1; a possible D gene is TRBD1 (5 bases). Germline V lookup: CDR1 SGHTA, CDR2 FQGNSA. The length of the CDR3 is 13 residues. V shed 1 base and J shed 7 bases, with 10 bases lying between them. CDR3 in DNA: TGTGCCAGCAGCTTAGGGGCGGGGGTTGAAGCTTTCTTT. This translates into CASSLGAGVEAFF.

The chain joins TRBV6-5 to TRBJ1-2; the D gene is possibly TRBD1 (6 bases). The CDR3 contains 15 residues. Germline CDR1 and CDR2: MNHEY and SVGAGI. The V end was cut by 2 bases, the J end by 5 bases, with 15 bases between. The CDR3 here is CASSYEPGATYGYTF. The CDR3 DNA reads as TGTGCCAGCAGTTACGAGCCAGGGGCTACTTATGGCTACACCTTC.

V gene TRBV6-2 or TRBV6-3 combines with J gene TRBJ1-1; 7 bases fit TRBD1. This CDR3 contains 15 residues. V gave up 3 bases and J gave up 4 bases; unmatched junction bases: 8. CDR1 is MNHEY and CDR2 is SVGEGT in the germline V gene. The CDR3 DNA follows: TGTGCCAGCAGTTATCCAGACAGGGCGAGCACTGAAGCTTTCTTT. It translates to CASSYPDRASTEAFF.

The chain is built from TRBV28 and TRBJ1-1; 9 bases align to TRBD1. Unmatched junction bases numbered 6, after V lost 6 bases and J lost 4 bases. CDR3 length: 14 residues. Germline V gene lookup returns CDR1 MDHEN and CDR2 SYDVKM. The CDR3 is CASRTGGLGTEAFF. Here the CDR3 DNA reads TGTGCCAGCAGAACAGGGGGCCTGGGCACTGAAGCTTTCTTT.

The chain combines TRBV29-1 with TRBJ2-3, with D possibly matching TRBD1 (5 bases). The CDR3 extends over 14 amino acids. Germline-derived CDR1 and CDR2 are SQVTM and ANQGSEA. V shed 3 bases and J shed 2 bases, with 12 bases lying between them. In nucleotides, the CDR3 is TGCAGCGTTGACAAGGGGCAGATCACAGATACGCAGTATTTT. Translation: CSVDKGQITDTQYF.

CDR3: CASSHPTGLQETQYF. The CDR3 DNA sequence: TGTGCCAGCAGCCACCCGACAGGTCTCCAAGAGACCCAGTACTTC. The chain is built from TRBV3-1 (or the pseudogene TRBV3-2) and TRBJ2-5, with D maybe TRBD1 (6 bases). There are 15 residues in the CDR3. Trimming cost V 3 bases and J 1 base, with 12 bases left between them. CDR1 is LGHDT, CDR2 YNNKEL, per germline (reference sequence).

In this sample, this clone turned up once. J is TRBJ1-5 and V is TRBV6-6, with D unclear. V dropped 6 bases and J dropped 2 bases, with 11 bases sitting between them. CDR3 length: 14 residues. CDR1 is MNHNY, CDR2 SVGAGI, per germline (reference sequence). Here the CDR3 reads CASRVEVGNQPQHF. The CDR3 coding sequence is TGTGCCAGCAGGGTTGAGGTAGGCAATCAGCCCCAGCATTTT.

J is TRBJ1-1 and V is TRBV9; D is perhaps TRBD1 (6 bases). The CDR3 runs 14 residues. Trimming shortened V by 0 bases and J by 5 bases, and 11 bases separated the two germline ends. Per germline, CDR1 SGDLS and CDR2 YYNGEE. CDR3 DNA sequence: TGTGCCAGCAGCGTAGTGGGGGCGCGAACTGAAGCTTTCTTT. It yields the protein CASSVVGARTEAFF.

The chain carries TRBV27 and TRBJ2-3; tentative D call: TRBD2 (6 bases). The CDR3 has 16 amino acids. Germline assignment: CDR1 MNHEY and CDR2 SMNVEV (reference sequence). V was clipped by 5 bases and J by 0 bases, with 15 bases between them. As DNA, the CDR3 is TGTGCCAGCAGTGCCTGGCGGGGCTCTAGCACAGATACGCAGTATTTT. It translates to CASSAWRGSSTDTQYF.

The rearrangement uses TRBV5-6 and TRBJ1-2; TRBD1 aligns across 7 bases. CDR1 is SGHDT and CDR2 is YYEEEE in the germline V gene. V shed 0 bases and J 7 bases; nucleotides not matched to a gene: 3. The CDR3 is 13 amino acids. CDR3 protein: CASSLGRGRGYTF. As DNA, the CDR3 is TGTGCCAGCAGCTTGGGTAGGGGGCGTGGCTACACCTTC.

The chain joins TRBV2 to TRBJ2-7; maybe TRBD2 (6 bases). Trimming took 5 bases from V and 0 from J, leaving 14 bases between them. The CDR3 spans 15 residues. The V gene's germline CDR1 is SNHLY and CDR2 FYNNEI. The DNA of the CDR3 is TGTGCCAGCAGTTTGGCCGGGGGAAACTCCTACGAGCAGTACTTC. It yields the protein CASSLAGGNSYEQYF.

The chain employs TRBV28 and TRBJ2-1; TRBD1 agrees at 7 bases. Germline V gene lookup returns CDR1 MDHEN and CDR2 SYDVKM. The CDR3 is 15 residues long. The V and J ends lost 7 bases and 6 bases, in that order; junction bases with no gene match: 12. In DNA form, the CDR3 reads TGTGCCAGCAACGAAGAGGCAGGGGGTACCAATGAGCAGTTCTTC. Translation: CASNEEAGGTNEQFF. Filled out from reference TRBV28 and TRBJ2-1, the complete variable domain reads DVKVTQSSRYLVKRTGEKVFLECVQDMDHENMFWYRQDPGLGLRLIYFSYDVKMKEKGDIPEGYSVSREKKERFSLILESASTNQTSMYLCASNEEAGGTNEQFFGPGTRLTVL.

J is TRBJ1-5 and V is TRBV6-5; TRBD1 is a possible D gene (6 bases). V was shortened by 6 bases and J by 4 bases, with 10 bases between the two germline ends. The CDR3 spans 13 residues. The germline V gene has CDR1 MNHEY and CDR2 SVGAGI. CDR3 coding DNA: TGTGCCAGCAGAACCAGGGGTAATCAGCCCCAGCATTTT. It is translated as CASRTRGNQPQHF.